A selection of T cell receptor beta chains follows, all from one sample in a study of blood T cell repertoires in COVID-19. The method was immunoSEQ multiplex PCR; TCRdb's version includes in-frame clones alone and lacks a portion of them. The profile covers around 200,000 clones, with approximately 83% appearing a single time and 10% to 11% taken by the ten largest. Sequences were obtained from peripheral blood. All receptors derive from a human donor with active or convalescent COVID-19. The donor label of this sample is uncertain. The CDR3 runs from the conserved cysteine through the conserved F or W.

j_call v_call cdr3_aa
TRBJ1-2 TRBV5-4 CASSFGGLTYGYTF
TRBJ1-3 TRBV28 CASSLDSPGGNTIYF
TRBJ2-3 TRBV21-1 CASSKLMTSGSTDTQYF
TRBJ2-5 TRBV29-1 CSVGTGWRAGGRETQYF
TRBJ2-5 TRBV3-1/TRBV3-2 CASSPPFASGGEKETQYF
TRBJ2-7 TRBV30 CAWMKRGTGTYEQYF
TRBJ2-7 TRBV19 CASSMGQGRTHEQYF
TRBJ2-2 TRBV6-2/TRBV6-3 CASSYDIRLGRPTGELFF
TRBJ2-3 TRBV5-3 CARSLGEGTDTQYF
TRBJ1-2 TRBV28 CASSPGTHSQYF
TRBJ2-1 TRBV19 CASSPSGRAIYNEQFF
TRBJ2-1 TRBV5-4 CASSLSGGTGPYNEQFF
TRBJ2-2 TRBV6-6 CASSYSRSGGAGELFF
TRBJ2-4 TRBV27 CASSVTGTSGAAKNIQYF
TRBJ1-2 TRBV10-3 CAVGAGTGDGYTF
TRBJ1-3 TRBV6-2/TRBV6-3 CASSYFGISGNTIYF
TRBJ2-6 TRBV11-3 CASSFGSSGANVLTF
TRBJ1-2 TRBV2 CASSEVDSRHYGYTF
TRBJ2-2 TRBV24-1 CATSDTGQGASGELFF
TRBJ2-3 TRBV7-3 CASSPSDRGWRDTQYF
TRBJ1-5 TRBV6-4 CASGSIVSRRNQPQHF
TRBJ2-1 TRBV4-1 CASSLGRGGSYNEQFF
TRBJ2-7 TRBV3-1/TRBV3-2 CASSQDNQIVGGRRHF
TRBJ2-3 TRBV28 CASSSIHLGGTSDTDTQYF
TRBJ1-2 TRBV28 CASGTAYGYTF
TRBJ1-6 TRBV7-2 CASSLETANSPLHF
TRBJ2-2 TRBV2 CATLRGERGTGELFF
TRBJ2-1 TRBV28 CHSGGARNSYNEQFF
TRBJ2-7 TRBV7-3 CASSLGQGTSYEQYF
TRBJ1-6 TRBV9 CASSVGSSYNSPLHF
TRBJ1-3 TRBV2 CASSTDSGNTIYF
TRBJ1-1 TRBV9 CASSVGPGGHTEAFF
TRBJ1-6 TRBV7-6 CASRSQGNSPLHF
TRBJ2-6 TRBV15 CATSKEGAGANVLTF
TRBJ2-1 TRBV24-1 CATSDFDRADSYNEQFF
TRBJ2-1 TRBV18 CASSPKSGGGAYYNEQFF
TRBJ2-3 TRBV11-2 CASRAGAGGLRDTQYF
TRBJ2-6 TRBV30 CAWRGTGASGANVLTF
TRBJ2-2 TRBV7-2 CASSSGHTLTTGELFF
TRBJ1-2 TRBV6-6 CASSTLGQGFLYGYTF
TRBJ1-2 TRBV7-2 CASSLAGSFNYGYTF
TRBJ2-3 TRBV24-1 CATSETSGTDTQYF
TRBJ2-1 TRBV9 CASTGRLGAGEQFF
TRBJ2-1 TRBV20-1 CSVFPENEQFF
TRBJ2-5 TRBV5-5 CASSSLAGAATQTQYF
TRBJ2-2 TRBV10-3 CAISAAGAITGELFF
TRBJ1-5 TRBV15 CATSARGYSNQPQHF
TRBJ1-2 TRBV18 CASSPQTDYGYTF